This note documents a single T cell receptor beta chain sequence. Its antigen is undetermined. The assay ran at deep level. Libraries were prepared by immunoSEQ multiplex PCR; TCRdb keeps only in-frame clonotypes and omits some of them. This sample yields around 1,000,000 clones, of which about 80% are seen a single time; 0.89% belongs to the top ten. Germline-derived CDR1 and CDR2 are SGHTA and FQGNSA. V shed 1 base and J 4 bases; nucleotides not matched to a gene: 5. This CDR3 is built from 15 residues. The source of the sample is a study of shared clonotypes between healthy human individuals. Turning to the study itself: The plates for each donor numbered three CD4 naive, three CD4 memory, two CD8 naive and one CD8 memory. Points from the study as a whole: In four donors, about 5% of naive CD4 clonotypes appeared in common. Generation probabilities were higher for clonotypes shared across all four sorted-subset donors than for unshared ones.

The clonotype comes from a man between 18 and 29 years old in good health. Some clones in this sample may be carry-over from other donors' samples. Material: memory CD4+ T cells from PBMCs. As for subset: CD45RA-negative fraction. The chain couples TRBV7-2 to TRBJ2-5; 8 bases agree with TRBD2. The CDR3 here is CASSLGAGGVETQYF. The CDR3 region has the DNA TGTGCCAGCAGCTTAGGCGCGGGAGGCGTAGAGACCCAGTACTTC.